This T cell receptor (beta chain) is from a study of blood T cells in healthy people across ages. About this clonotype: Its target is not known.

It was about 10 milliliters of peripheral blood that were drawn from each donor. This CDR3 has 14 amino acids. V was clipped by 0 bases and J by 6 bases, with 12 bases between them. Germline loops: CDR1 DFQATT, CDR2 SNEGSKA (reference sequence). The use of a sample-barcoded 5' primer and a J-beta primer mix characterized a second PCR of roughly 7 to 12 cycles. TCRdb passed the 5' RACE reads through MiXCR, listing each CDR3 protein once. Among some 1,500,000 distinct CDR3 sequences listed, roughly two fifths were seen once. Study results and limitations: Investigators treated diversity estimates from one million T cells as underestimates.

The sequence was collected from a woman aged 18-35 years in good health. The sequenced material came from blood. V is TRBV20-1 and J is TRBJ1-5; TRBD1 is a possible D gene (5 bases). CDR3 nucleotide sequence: TGCAGTGCTAGAGACCCCAGGGTTGGTCAGCCCCAGCATTTT. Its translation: CSARDPRVGQPQHF.